This is a list of T cell receptor beta chains from one sample in a study of blood T cell repertoires in COVID-19. Only in-frame clones appear in the TCRdb table, and some are missing; sequencing was by immunoSEQ multiplex PCR. The repertoire consists of about 50,000 clones, with approximately 89% occurring once and the leading ten covering approximately 6.5%. The sequenced sample consisted of peripheral blood. The source is a man between 60 and 70 years old with acute or convalescent COVID-19. Both conserved end residues are part of each CDR3. D genes are given only for firm matches. Expanded clones get a size class; other rows say once, few or many, or leave the size out.

d_call clone_size j_call v_call cdr3_nt cdr3_aa
TRBD1 NA TRBJ2-3 TRBV9 TGTGCCAGCAGCGTAGAATCCGGACAGGGGGCAGATACGCAGTATTTT CASSVESGQGADTQYF
NA NA TRBJ1-5 TRBV18 TGTGCCAGCTCACCAGCGGGGAGAGGCAATCAGCCCCAGCATTTT CASSPAGRGNQPQHF
TRBD2 NA TRBJ2-3 TRBV27 TGTGCCAGCAGTCGACTAGCTCTAAACACAGATACGCAGTATTTT CASSRLALNTDTQYF
NA NA TRBJ2-3 TRBV4-1 TGCGCCAGCAGCCAAGAGGATGGGGGGACAGATACGCAGTATTTT CASSQEDGGTDTQYF
TRBD2 NA TRBJ2-6 TRBV6-6 TGTGCCAGCAGTCCAACCGGGCTAGCGGACTCTGGGGCCAACGTCCTGACTTTC CASSPTGLADSGANVLTF
TRBD1 NA TRBJ1-1 TRBV5-5 TGTGCCAGCAGCCCGGACAGGACGAACACTGAAGCTTTCTTT CASSPDRTNTEAFF
NA NA TRBJ1-4 TRBV5-1 TGCGCCAGCAGCCTTGACATCCAGACCCAGTTAACAACTAATGAAAAACTGTTTTTT CASSLDIQTQLTTNEKLFF
NA NA TRBJ2-5 TRBV12-3/TRBV12-4 TGTGCCAGCTCCCGGGGTACGATAGAGACCCAGTACTTC CASSRGTIETQYF
NA NA TRBJ1-3 TRBV4-1 TGCGCCAGCAGCGGACAGAACTCTGGAAACACCATATATTTT CASSGQNSGNTIYF
TRBD2 once TRBJ2-7 TRBV7-8 TGTGCCAGCAGCTTAGCGCAGAGCGGGAGCGGGCAGTACTTC CASSLAQSGSGQYF
TRBD2 NA TRBJ2-3 TRBV5-1 TGCGCCAGCAGCTCCGAGACTAGCGGGAGCACAGATACGCAGTATTTT CASSSETSGSTDTQYF
TRBD2 NA TRBJ2-7 TRBV3-1/TRBV3-2 TGTGCCAGCAGCCCTCGACTAGCGAACTACTACGAGCAGTACTTC CASSPRLANYYEQYF
TRBD2 NA TRBJ2-3 TRBV2 TGTGCCAGCACTAGCGGGAGGGCGAGGGGAAGCACAGATACGCAGTATTTT CASTSGRARGSTDTQYF
NA NA TRBJ2-3 TRBV9 TGTGCCAGCAGCGTAGAAGTGAGATCGCACACAGATACGCAGTATTTT CASSVEVRSHTDTQYF
TRBD2 NA TRBJ2-7 TRBV28 TGTGCCAGCAGACCGACTAGCGGGAGAGGTGACGAGCAGTACTTC CASRPTSGRGDEQYF
NA NA TRBJ1-2 TRBV6-5 TGTGCCAGCACCCTCCGGACGGGGGGCGGCTATGGCTACACCTTC CASTLRTGGGYGYTF
TRBD1 NA TRBJ1-4 TRBV18 TGTGCCAGCTCACGTGGACAGGTTGAAAAACTGTTTTTT CASSRGQVEKLFF
NA NA TRBJ2-3 TRBV5-1 TGCGCCAGCAGCTGGGGCAAGCCCACAGATACGCAGTATTTT CASSWGKPTDTQYF
NA NA TRBJ1-5 TRBV5-5 TGTGCCAGCAGCGCCCCAGACGTCCTAGTGGAGCCCCAGCATTTT CASSAPDVLVEPQHF
NA NA TRBJ1-1 TRBV30 TGTGCCTGGACTAGCGGGGGGCGGAACACTGAAGCTTTCTTT CAWTSGGRNTEAFF
NA NA TRBJ1-5 TRBV28 TGTGCCAGCAGGGGGCTTCAGCCCCAGCATTTT CASRGLQPQHF
TRBD1 NA TRBJ2-7 TRBV29-1 TGCAGCGTTGGGGGACAGGGGACGAGCGAGCAGTACTTC CSVGGQGTSEQYF
NA NA TRBJ1-4 TRBV5-1 TGCGCCAGCAGCTCCGGCTTGGGGGGGAATGAAAAACTGTTTTTT CASSSGLGGNEKLFF
NA NA TRBJ1-6 TRBV2 TGTGCCAGCGCCGGGACACCAAATTCACCCCTCCACTTT CASAGTPNSPLHF
NA NA TRBJ2-7 TRBV29-1 TGCAGCGTTGAAGATAAGGACACAGCATCCTACGAGCAGTACTTC CSVEDKDTASYEQYF
TRBD2 NA TRBJ2-7 TRBV3-1/TRBV3-2 TGTGCCAGCAGCCAAGTGGTTAGCGGGAGGCAGTACTTC CASSQVVSGRQYF
NA NA TRBJ2-2 TRBV5-4 TGTGCCAGCAGCTTGGGAGGACTCCCGCAGTCCGGGGAGCTGTTTTTT CASSLGGLPQSGELFF
TRBD2 NA TRBJ2-1 TRBV7-9 TGTGCCAGCAGCTTATTGGCGGGACTAGTTACCAATGAGCAGTTCTTC CASSLLAGLVTNEQFF
TRBD1 NA TRBJ1-4 TRBV5-1 TGCGCCAGCAGCCATCAAACAGGGGGAGCAACTAATGAAAAACTGTTTTTT CASSHQTGGATNEKLFF
TRBD2 NA TRBJ2-2 TRBV3-1/TRBV3-2 TGTGCCAGCAGCCCCAGGACTAGCGGGATCGAGAACACCGGGGAGCTGTTTTTT CASSPRTSGIENTGELFF
NA few TRBJ1-1 TRBV15 TGTGCCACCGGCGGGGGCTATACTGAAGCTTTCTTT CATGGGYTEAFF
NA few TRBJ1-5 TRBV2 TGTGCCAGCCAAAAGTCCTTATGGCGGGCTGACCAGCCCCAGCATTTT CASQKSLWRADQPQHF
TRBD1 NA TRBJ1-1 TRBV28 TGTGCCAGCAGCCTACAAGAAACGGGACAGGCGAAGGGTTTCTTT CASSLQETGQAKGFF
TRBD1 NA TRBJ2-1 TRBV25-1 TGTGCCAGCAGGCCGACAGGGTTTGGGGAGCAGTTCTTC CASRPTGFGEQFF
NA NA TRBJ2-7 TRBV27 TGTGCCAGCAGTTCGCCCCACTCCGTAAGCGGGCAGTACTTC CASSSPHSVSGQYF
NA NA TRBJ1-4 TRBV7-8 TGTGCCAGCAGCTTAGCCGCGGGCCTTTGGGAAAAACTGTTTTTT CASSLAAGLWEKLFF
NA NA TRBJ2-5 TRBV5-1 TGCGCCAGCAGCTTGGAGCCCCAGGGTCAAGAGACCCAGTACTTC CASSLEPQGQETQYF
TRBD1 NA TRBJ2-3 TRBV18 TGTGCCAGCTCACGCGCGCAGGGGGCCGCAGATACGCAGTATTTT CASSRAQGAADTQYF
TRBD2 NA TRBJ2-2 TRBV18 TGTGCCAGCTCACCTCAGGGCGGGAGTGGCACCGGGGAGCTGTTTTTT CASSPQGGSGTGELFF
NA NA TRBJ1-3 TRBV7-9 TGTGCCGGAAGCACGTCATCGGGCAGGGGATACTCTGGAAACACCATATATTTT CAGSTSSGRGYSGNTIYF
TRBD1 once TRBJ2-7 TRBV28 TGTGCCAGCAGGGGGACAGGGCGGCTCGAGCAGTACTTC CASRGTGRLEQYF
NA NA TRBJ1-2 TRBV5-4 TGTGCCAGCAGCTCCGAGGGCTACACCTTC CASSSEGYTF
NA NA TRBJ2-7 TRBV10-2 TGCGCCAGCGGGAGGAGCTCCTACGAGCAGTACTTC CASGRSSYEQYF
TRBD1 NA TRBJ1-2 TRBV27 TGTGCCAGCAGTCGGACAGGGGTATATTCCTATGGCTACACCTTC CASSRTGVYSYGYTF
TRBD2 NA TRBJ2-3 TRBV5-5 TGTGCCAGCAGCCCTCCGGCACTAGCGGTTACAGATACGCAGTATTTT CASSPPALAVTDTQYF
TRBD2 once TRBJ2-7 TRBV19 TGTGCCAGTAGTATGACTAGCGGGAGACGCGAGCAGTACTTC CASSMTSGRREQYF
NA NA TRBJ2-2 TRBV27 TGTGCCAGCAGTTTAGACTTGTACACCGGGGAGCTGTTTTTT CASSLDLYTGELFF
NA NA TRBJ1-4 TRBV19 TGTGCCAGTAGTATAAGTGAAGGAGCAACTAATGAAAAACTGTTTTTT CASSISEGATNEKLFF
NA NA TRBJ1-1 TRBV27 TGTGCCAGCAGTCCCGGCGGGACCCGTCAGTTGGCTTTCTTT CASSPGGTRQLAFF
TRBD1 NA TRBJ1-2 TRBV5-1 TGCGCCAGCAGCTTGGGGACAGGGGTAAACTATGGCTACACCTTC CASSLGTGVNYGYTF
TRBD1 NA TRBJ1-2 TRBV6-6 TGTGCCAGCAGTTCGCAGGGGGCGCCGGATGGCTACACCTTC CASSSQGAPDGYTF